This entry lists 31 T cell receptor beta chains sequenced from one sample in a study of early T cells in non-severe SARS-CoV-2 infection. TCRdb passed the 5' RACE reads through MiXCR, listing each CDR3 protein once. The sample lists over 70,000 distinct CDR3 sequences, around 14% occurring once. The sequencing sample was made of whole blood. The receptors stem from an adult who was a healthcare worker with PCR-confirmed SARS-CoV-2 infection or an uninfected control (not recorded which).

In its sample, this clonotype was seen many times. The CDR3 loop is CAGRGPTYNEQFF. CDR3 in DNA: TGTGCCGGAAGGGGTCCAACCTACAATGAGCAGTTCTTC. The chain recombines TRBV18 with TRBJ2-1; D perhaps matches TRBD1 (5 bases). This CDR3 is built from 13 residues. Germline V lookup: CDR1 KGHSH, CDR2 LQKENI. The V and J ends lost 11 bases and 2 bases respectively, with 13 bases between them.

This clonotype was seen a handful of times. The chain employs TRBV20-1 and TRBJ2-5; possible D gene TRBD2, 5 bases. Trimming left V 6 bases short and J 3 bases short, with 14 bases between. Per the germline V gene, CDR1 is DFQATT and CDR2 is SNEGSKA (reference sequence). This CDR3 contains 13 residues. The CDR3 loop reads CSACPWGEETQYF. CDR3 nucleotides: TGCAGTGCGTGCCCCTGGGGAGAAGAGACCCAGTACTTC.

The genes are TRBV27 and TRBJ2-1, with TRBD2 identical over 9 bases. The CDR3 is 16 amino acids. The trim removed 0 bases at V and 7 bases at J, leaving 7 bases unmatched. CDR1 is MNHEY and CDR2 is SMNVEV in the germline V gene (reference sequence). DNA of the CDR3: TGTGCCAGCAGTTTATCTTTAGCGGGAGTGAGGAATGAGCAGTTCTTC. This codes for CASSLSLAGVRNEQFF.

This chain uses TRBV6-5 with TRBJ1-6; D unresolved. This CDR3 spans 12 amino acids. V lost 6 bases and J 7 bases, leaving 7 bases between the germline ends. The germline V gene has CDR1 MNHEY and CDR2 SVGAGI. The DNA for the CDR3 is TGTGCCAGCAGCTCCGGAAATTCACCCCTCCACTTT. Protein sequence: CASSSGNSPLHF.

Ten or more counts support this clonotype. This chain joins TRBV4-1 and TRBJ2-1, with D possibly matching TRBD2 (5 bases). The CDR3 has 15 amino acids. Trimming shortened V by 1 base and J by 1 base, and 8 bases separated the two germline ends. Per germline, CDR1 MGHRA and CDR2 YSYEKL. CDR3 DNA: TGCGCCAGCAGCCAAGGCGGGTTTTCCTACAATGAGCAGTTCTTC. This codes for CASSQGGFSYNEQFF.

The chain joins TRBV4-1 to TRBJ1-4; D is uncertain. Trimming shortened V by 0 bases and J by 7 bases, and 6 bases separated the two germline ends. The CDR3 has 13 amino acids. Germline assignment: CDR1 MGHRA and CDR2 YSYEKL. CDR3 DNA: TGCGCCAGCAGCCAAGATTTTGGTGAAAAACTGTTTTTT. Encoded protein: CASSQDFGEKLFF.

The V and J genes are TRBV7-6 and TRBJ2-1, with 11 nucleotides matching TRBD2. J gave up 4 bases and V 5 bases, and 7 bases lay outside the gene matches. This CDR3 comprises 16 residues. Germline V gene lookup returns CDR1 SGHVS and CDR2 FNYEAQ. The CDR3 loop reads CASSVTGTSGYNEQFF. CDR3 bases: TGTGCCAGCAGCGTCACCGGGACTAGCGGATACAATGAGCAGTTCTTC.

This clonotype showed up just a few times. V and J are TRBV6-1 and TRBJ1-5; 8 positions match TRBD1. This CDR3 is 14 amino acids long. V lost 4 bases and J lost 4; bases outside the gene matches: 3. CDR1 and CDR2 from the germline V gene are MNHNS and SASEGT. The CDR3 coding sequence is TGTGCCAGCAGTGTCACAGGGGGGAATCAGCCCCAGCATTTT. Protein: CASSVTGGNQPQHF.

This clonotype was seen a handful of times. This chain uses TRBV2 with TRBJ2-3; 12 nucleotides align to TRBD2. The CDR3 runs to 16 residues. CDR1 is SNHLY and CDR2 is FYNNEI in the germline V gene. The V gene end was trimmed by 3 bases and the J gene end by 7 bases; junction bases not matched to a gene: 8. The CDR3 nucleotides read TGTGCCAGCAGTGAGCACGGGACTAGCGGGTGGAATACGCAGTATTTT. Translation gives CASSEHGTSGWNTQYF.

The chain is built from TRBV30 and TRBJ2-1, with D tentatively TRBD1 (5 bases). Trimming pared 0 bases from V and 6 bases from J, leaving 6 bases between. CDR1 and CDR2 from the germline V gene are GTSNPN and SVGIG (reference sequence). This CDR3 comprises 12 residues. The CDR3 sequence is CAWSVGVNEQFF. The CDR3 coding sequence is TGTGCCTGGAGTGTAGGGGTCAATGAGCAGTTCTTC.

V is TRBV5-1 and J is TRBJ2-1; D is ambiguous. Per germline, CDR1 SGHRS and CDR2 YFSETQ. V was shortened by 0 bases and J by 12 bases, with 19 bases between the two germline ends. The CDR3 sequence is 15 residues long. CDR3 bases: TGCGCCAGCAGCTTGGCAATGTCGGGCGCTACTGGGCAGTTCTTC. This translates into CASSLAMSGATGQFF.

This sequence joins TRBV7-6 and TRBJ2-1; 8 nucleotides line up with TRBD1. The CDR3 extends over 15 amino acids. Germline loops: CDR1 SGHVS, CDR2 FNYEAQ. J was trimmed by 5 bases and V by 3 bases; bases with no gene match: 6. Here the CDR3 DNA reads TGTGCCAGCAGCTTCGCCGGGACAGGTGACAATGAGCAGTTCTTC. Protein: CASSFAGTGDNEQFF.

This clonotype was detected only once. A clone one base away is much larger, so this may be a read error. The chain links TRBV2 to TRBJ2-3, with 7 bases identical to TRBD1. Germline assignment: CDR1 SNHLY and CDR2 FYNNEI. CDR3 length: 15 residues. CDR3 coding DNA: TGTGCCAGCAGTGTTGAGGGGGCTCGGACAGATTCGCAGTATTTT. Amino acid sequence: CASSVEGARTDSQYF.

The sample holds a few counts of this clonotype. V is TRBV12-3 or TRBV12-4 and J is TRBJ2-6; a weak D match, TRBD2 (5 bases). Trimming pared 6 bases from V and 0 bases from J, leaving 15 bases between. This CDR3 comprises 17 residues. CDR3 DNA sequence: TGTGCCAGCAGCAAGACTAACTACTACTCTGGGGCCAACGTCCTGACTTTC. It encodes CASSKTNYYSGANVLTF.

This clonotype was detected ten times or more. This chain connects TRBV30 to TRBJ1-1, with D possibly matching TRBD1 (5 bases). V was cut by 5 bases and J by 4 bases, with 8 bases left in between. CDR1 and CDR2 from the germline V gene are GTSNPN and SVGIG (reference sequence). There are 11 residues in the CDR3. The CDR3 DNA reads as TGTGCCTGGGCCGGGACCACTGAAGCTTTCTTT. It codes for CAWAGTTEAFF.

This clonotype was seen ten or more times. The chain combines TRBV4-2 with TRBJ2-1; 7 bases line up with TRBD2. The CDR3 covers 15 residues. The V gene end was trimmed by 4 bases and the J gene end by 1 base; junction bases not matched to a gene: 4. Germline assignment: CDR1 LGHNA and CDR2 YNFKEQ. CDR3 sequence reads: CASSLGAGSYNEQFF. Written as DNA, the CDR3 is TGTGCCAGCAGCCTCGGAGCGGGATCCTACAATGAGCAGTTCTTC.

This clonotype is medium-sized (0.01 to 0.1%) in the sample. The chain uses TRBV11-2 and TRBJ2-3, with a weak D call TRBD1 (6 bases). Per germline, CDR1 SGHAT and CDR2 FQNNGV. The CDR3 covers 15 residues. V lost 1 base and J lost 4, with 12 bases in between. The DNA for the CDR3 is TGTGCCAGCAGCTTAGTCGGGACACTATCAGATACGCAGTATTTT. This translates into CASSLVGTLSDTQYF.

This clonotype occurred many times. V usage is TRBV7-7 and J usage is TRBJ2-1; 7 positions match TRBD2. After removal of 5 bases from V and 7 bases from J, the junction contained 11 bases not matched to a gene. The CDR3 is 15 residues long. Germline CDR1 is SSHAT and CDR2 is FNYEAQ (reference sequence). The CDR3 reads CASSSGVYLGNEQFF. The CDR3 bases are TGTGCCAGCAGCAGCGGGGTGTATCTAGGAAATGAGCAGTTCTTC.

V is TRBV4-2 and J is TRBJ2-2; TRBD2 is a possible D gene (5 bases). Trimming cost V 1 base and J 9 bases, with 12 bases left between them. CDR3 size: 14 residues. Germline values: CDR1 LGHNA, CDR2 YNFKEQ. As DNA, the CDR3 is TGTGCCAGCAGCCAAGGAGGGATTGGGAGGGAGCTGTTTTTT. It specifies CASSQGGIGRELFF.

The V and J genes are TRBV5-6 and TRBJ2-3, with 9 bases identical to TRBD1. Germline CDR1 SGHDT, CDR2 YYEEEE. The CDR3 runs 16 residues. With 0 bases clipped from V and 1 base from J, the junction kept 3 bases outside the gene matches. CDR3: CASSLERTGGTDTQYF. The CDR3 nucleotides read TGTGCCAGCAGCTTGGAGCGGACAGGGGGCACAGATACGCAGTATTTT.

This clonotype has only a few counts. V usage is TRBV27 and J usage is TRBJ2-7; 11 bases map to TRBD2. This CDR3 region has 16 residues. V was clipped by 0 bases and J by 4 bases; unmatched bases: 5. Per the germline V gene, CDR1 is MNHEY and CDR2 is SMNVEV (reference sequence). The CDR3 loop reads CASSLSGGLAVYEQYF. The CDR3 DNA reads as TGTGCCAGCAGTTTATCGGGGGGACTAGCGGTGTACGAGCAGTACTTC.

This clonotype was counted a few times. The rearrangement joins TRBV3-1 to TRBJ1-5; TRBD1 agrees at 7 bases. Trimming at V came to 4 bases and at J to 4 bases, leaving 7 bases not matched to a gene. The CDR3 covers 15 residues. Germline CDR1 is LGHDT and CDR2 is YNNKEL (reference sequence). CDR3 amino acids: CASSPYGQENQPQHF. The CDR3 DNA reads TGTGCCAGCAGCCCATATGGACAGGAGAATCAGCCCCAGCATTTT.

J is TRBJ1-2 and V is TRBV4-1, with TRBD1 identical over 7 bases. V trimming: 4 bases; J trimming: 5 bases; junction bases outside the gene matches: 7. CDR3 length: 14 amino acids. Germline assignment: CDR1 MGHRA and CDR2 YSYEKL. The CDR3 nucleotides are TGCGCCAGCAGCCCCAGACAGGGAATATATGGCTACACCTTC. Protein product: CASSPRQGIYGYTF.

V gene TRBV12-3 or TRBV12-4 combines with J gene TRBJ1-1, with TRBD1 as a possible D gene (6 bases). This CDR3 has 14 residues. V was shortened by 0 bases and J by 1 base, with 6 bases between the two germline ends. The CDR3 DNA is TGTGCCAGCAGTTTAGCGGGGGCGAACACTGAAGCTTTCTTT. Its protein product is CASSLAGANTEAFF.

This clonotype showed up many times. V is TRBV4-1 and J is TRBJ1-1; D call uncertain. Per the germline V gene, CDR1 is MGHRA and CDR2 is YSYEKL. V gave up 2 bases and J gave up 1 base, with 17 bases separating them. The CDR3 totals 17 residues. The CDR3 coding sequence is TGCGCCAGCAGCCAATCGGGAGGCCCAATTCAGAACACTGAAGCTTTCTTT. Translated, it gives CASSQSGGPIQNTEAFF.

In DNA form, the CDR3 reads TGTGCCAGCAGTTCCGAAAAGGTACCCCTCCACTTT. Translation: CASSSEKVPLHF. The V and J genes are TRBV28 and TRBJ1-6; D is unclear. The germline CDR1 and CDR2 sequences are MDHEN and SYDVKM. V dropped 4 bases and J dropped 12 bases, with 10 bases sitting between them. The CDR3 loop spans 12 amino acids.

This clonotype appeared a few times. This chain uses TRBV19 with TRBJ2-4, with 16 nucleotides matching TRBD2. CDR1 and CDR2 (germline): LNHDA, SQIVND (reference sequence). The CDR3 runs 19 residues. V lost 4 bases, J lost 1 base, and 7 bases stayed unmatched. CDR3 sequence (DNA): TGTGCCAGTAGTAGGGGGGGACTAGCGGGAGGGCTGGCCAAAAACATTCAGTACTTC. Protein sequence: CASSRGGLAGGLAKNIQYF.

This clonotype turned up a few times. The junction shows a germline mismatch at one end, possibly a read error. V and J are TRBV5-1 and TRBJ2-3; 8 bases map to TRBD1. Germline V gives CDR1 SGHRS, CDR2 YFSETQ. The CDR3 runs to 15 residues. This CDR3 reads CASRLDRASTDTQYF. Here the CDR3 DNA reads TGCGCCAGCAGGTTGGACAGGGCGAGCACAGATACGCAGTATTTT. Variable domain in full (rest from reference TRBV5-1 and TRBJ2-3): KAGVTQTPRYLIKTRGQQVTLSCSPISGHRSVSWYQQTPGQGLQFLFEYFSETQRNKGNFPGRFSGRQFSNSRSEMNVSTLELGDSALYLCASRLDRASTDTQYFGPGTRLTVL.

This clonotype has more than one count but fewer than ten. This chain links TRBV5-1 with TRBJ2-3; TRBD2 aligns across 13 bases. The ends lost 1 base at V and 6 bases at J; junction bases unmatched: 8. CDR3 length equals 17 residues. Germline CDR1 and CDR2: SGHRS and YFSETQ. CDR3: CASSLRPTSGRADTQYF. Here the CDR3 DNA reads TGCGCCAGCAGCTTGCGACCAACTAGCGGGAGGGCCGATACGCAGTATTTT.

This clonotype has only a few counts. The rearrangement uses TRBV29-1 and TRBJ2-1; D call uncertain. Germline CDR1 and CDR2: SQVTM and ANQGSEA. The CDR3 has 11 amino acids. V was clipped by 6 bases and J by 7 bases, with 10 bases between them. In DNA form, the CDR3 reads TGCAGCGTCGTGCTAGGTAATGAGCAGTTCTTC. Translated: CSVVLGNEQFF.

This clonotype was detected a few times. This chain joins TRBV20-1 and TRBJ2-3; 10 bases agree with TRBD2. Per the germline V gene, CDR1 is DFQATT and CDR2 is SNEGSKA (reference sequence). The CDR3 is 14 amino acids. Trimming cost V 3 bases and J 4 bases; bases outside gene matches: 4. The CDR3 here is CSARHSGRADTQYF. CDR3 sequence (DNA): TGCAGTGCTAGGCACAGCGGGAGGGCAGATACGCAGTATTTT.